This is a list of T cell receptor beta chains from one sample in a study of human T cells and chemical hapten exposure. TCRdb passed the reads through MiXCR, listing each CDR3 protein once. The repertoire holds about 120,000 distinct CDR3 sequences, with approximately 9% as singletons. The sample was whole blood. The source of these receptors is a human donor in good health. Some clones in this sample may be carry-over from other donors' samples. CDR3s include the opening cysteine and the closing phenylalanine or tryptophan. The D gene is left open where the match is weak. Size is omitted from some rows. Given values are once, few, many or a class for expanded clones.

len	j_gene	d_gene	v_gene	abundance	CDR3aa	CDR3nt
12	TRBJ2-5	NA	TRBV7-9	many	CASSLREETQYF	TGTGCCAGCAGCTTAAGGGAAGAGACCCAGTACTTC
15	TRBJ1-5	TRBD1	TRBV5-6	few	CASSNGTGWRQPQHF	TGTGCCAGCAGCAACGGGACAGGGTGGCGGCAGCCCCAGCATTTT
17	TRBJ2-5	TRBD1	TRBV6-6	NA	CASSFFPSGTGGETQYF	TGTGCCAGCAGTTTTTTCCCATCCGGGACAGGTGGGGAGACCCAGTACTTC
16	TRBJ2-3	NA	TRBV7-6	few	CASSPEWGTSTDTQYF	TGTGCCAGCAGCCCAGAGTGGGGGACTAGCACAGATACGCAGTATTTT
16	TRBJ2-3	TRBD1	TRBV27	many	CASTPWRGTGTDTQYF	TGTGCCAGCACCCCCTGGCGAGGGACAGGCACAGATACGCAGTATTTT
13	TRBJ1-1	NA	TRBV11-2	few	CASSSKSYFEAFF	TGTGCCAGCAGCTCGAAATCGTATTTTGAAGCTTTCTTT
14	TRBJ2-7	TRBD2	TRBV6-6	few	CASSYGTSGREQYF	TGTGCCAGCAGTTATGGGACTAGCGGGAGGGAGCAGTACTTC
13	TRBJ2-7	NA	TRBV12-3/TRBV12-4	many	CASSSSGAYEQYF	TGTGCCAGCAGTTCCTCGGGAGCCTACGAGCAGTACTTC
16	TRBJ2-5	TRBD1	TRBV7-2	few	CASSRWGQSSQETQYF	TGTGCCAGCAGCAGGTGGGGACAGTCTTCCCAAGAGACCCAGTACTTC
14	TRBJ2-7	NA	TRBV4-3	few	CASSQGGDWDEQYF	TGCGCCAGCAGCCAAGGGGGGGATTGGGACGAGCAGTACTTC
15	TRBJ2-7	NA	TRBV7-9	NA	CASSLDEGSHYEQYF	TGTGCCAGCAGCTTGGACGAGGGATCCCACTACGAGCAGTACTTC
14	TRBJ1-1	TRBD1	TRBV7-2	NA	CASSLGGQGTEAFF	TGTGCCAGCAGCTTAGGGGGACAGGGCACTGAAGCTTTCTTT
13	TRBJ2-5	NA	TRBV4-1	many	CASSPSEGETQYF	TGCGCCAGCAGCCCCTCCGAGGGAGAGACCCAGTACTTC
13	TRBJ1-1	NA	TRBV9	many	CASSVGGASEAFF	TGTGCCAGCAGCGTAGGGGGGGCCTCTGAAGCTTTCTTT
16	TRBJ2-5	NA	TRBV27	many	CASSYLAGGLTETQYF	TGTGCCAGCAGTTATCTCGCAGGGGGACTGACGGAGACCCAGTACTTC
14	TRBJ2-7	TRBD2	TRBV5-1	few	CASSGGTSPYEQYF	TGCGCCAGCAGCGGGGGGACTAGCCCGTACGAGCAGTACTTC
14	TRBJ1-1	TRBD1	TRBV25-1	many	CASSEGQALTEAFF	TGTGCCAGCAGTGAAGGACAGGCACTCACTGAAGCTTTCTTT
17	TRBJ1-1	TRBD1	TRBV6-1	few	CASSPGPNITGGSEAFF	TGTGCCAGCAGCCCTGGCCCCAATATTACAGGGGGCTCTGAAGCTTTCTTT
15	TRBJ2-1	NA	TRBV4-3	few	CASSQDRAPGNEQFF	TGCGCCAGCAGCCAAGATAGGGCCCCGGGGAATGAGCAGTTCTTC
13	TRBJ2-7	NA	TRBV6-2/TRBV6-3	many	CASSLGGPYEQYF	TGTGCCAGCAGTTTGGGCGGCCCCTACGAGCAGTACTTC
20	TRBJ2-1	TRBD1	TRBV5-1	many	CASSKTARTTADRGRIEQFF	TGCGCCAGCAGCAAGACCGCTCGTACTACCGCGGACAGGGGAAGGATTGAGCAGTTCTTC
11	TRBJ2-5	NA	TRBV12-3/TRBV12-4	many	CASSREETQYF	TGTGCCAGCAGCAGGGAAGAGACCCAGTACTTC
13	TRBJ2-7	TRBD2	TRBV20-1	NA	CSAIFRPSGSSPF	TGCAGTGCTATTTTCCGGCCTAGCGGGAGTTCTCCTTTC
10	TRBJ1-2	NA	TRBV19	NA	CASRRSGYTF	TGTGCCAGTAGAAGGAGTGGCTACACCTTC
16	TRBJ2-7	NA	TRBV20-1	NA	CSARDEEGVTPYEQYF	TGCAGTGCTAGAGATGAGGAGGGGGTCACACCCTACGAGCAGTACTTC
15	TRBJ2-5	NA	TRBV7-2	many	CASSLVWGSQETQYF	TGTGCCAGCAGCTTAGTTTGGGGTAGCCAAGAGACCCAGTACTTC
16	TRBJ2-7	TRBD1	TRBV12-3/TRBV12-4	NA	CASSLWRGTGLGEQYF	TGTGCCAGCAGTTTATGGAGAGGGACAGGGCTTGGCGAGCAGTACTTC
16	TRBJ2-2	NA	TRBV20-1	few	CSARDRASGFTGELFF	TGCAGTGCTAGAGATCGGGCTAGTGGCTTCACCGGGGAGCTGTTTTTT
14	TRBJ1-3	TRBD1	TRBV6-5	many	CAAARDRGGNTIYF	TGTGCCGCCGCCCGGGACAGGGGTGGAAACACCATATATTTT
16	TRBJ2-3	TRBD2	TRBV6-1	many	CASSEEGLAARDTQYF	TGTGCCAGCAGTGAGGAGGGACTAGCGGCTAGGGATACGCAGTATTTT
13	TRBJ1-5	NA	TRBV6-6	NA	CASSGAGHQPQHF	TGTGCCAGCAGCGGAGCGGGACATCAGCCCCAGCATTTT
11	TRBJ1-1	NA	TRBV10-3	NA	CAISGNTEAFF	TGTGCCATCAGTGGCAACACTGAAGCTTTCTTT
14	TRBJ2-7	NA	TRBV19	NA	CASNAKRGSYEQYF	TGTGCCAGTAACGCGAAAAGGGGCTCCTACGAGCAGTACTTC
16	TRBJ1-5	NA	TRBV20-1	NA	CSSTRGAGDSNQPQHF	TGCAGTTCGACCCGGGGCGCGGGGGATAGCAATCAGCCCCAGCATTTT
15	TRBJ2-1	TRBD1	TRBV5-1	few	CASSTPGQGKHEQFF	TGCGCCAGCAGCACACCGGGACAGGGTAAACATGAGCAGTTCTTC
14	TRBJ2-1	TRBD1	TRBV29-1	NA	CSVGQGILYNEQFF	TGCAGCGTGGGACAGGGAATTCTCTACAATGAGCAGTTCTTC
14	TRBJ2-2	NA	TRBV12-3/TRBV12-4	many	CASSRGAHTGELFF	TGTGCCAGCTCTAGGGGGGCACACACCGGGGAGCTGTTTTTT
11	TRBJ2-5	NA	TRBV27	NA	CASSFKETQYF	TGTGCCAGCAGTTTTAAAGAGACCCAGTACTTC
14	TRBJ1-2	NA	TRBV5-1	few	CASSTGLTENGYTF	TGCGCCAGCAGCACGGGACTTACAGAGAATGGCTACACCTTC
15	TRBJ2-5	NA	TRBV6-2/TRBV6-3	few	CASSYLGGTSETQYF	TGTGCCAGCAGTTACCTAGGCGGGACTTCGGAGACCCAGTACTTC
16	TRBJ2-3	TRBD1	TRBV7-9	many	CASSSFLLTGADTQYF	TGTGCCAGCAGCTCGTTCCTCCTTACAGGGGCAGATACGCAGTATTTT
14	TRBJ2-1	TRBD1	TRBV20-1	many	CSARDRTGGNEQFF	TGCAGTGCTAGAGATAGGACAGGGGGCAATGAGCAGTTCTTC
15	TRBJ2-3	NA	TRBV7-9	NA	CSSWTESTSTDTQYF	TGTTCCAGCTGGACAGAGTCGACTAGCACAGATACGCAGTATTTT
15	TRBJ1-2	TRBD1	TRBV18	many	CASSPAVGQGDGYTF	TGTGCCAGCTCACCAGCCGTCGGACAGGGCGATGGCTACACCTTC
14	TRBJ2-2	NA	TRBV2	few	CASSENGITGELFF	TGTGCCAGCAGTGAAAATGGGATCACCGGGGAGCTGTTTTTT
15	TRBJ1-3	NA	TRBV7-8	many	CASSLGSSGGNTIYF	TGTGCCAGCAGCTTAGGGTCGTCCGGGGGAAACACCATATATTTT